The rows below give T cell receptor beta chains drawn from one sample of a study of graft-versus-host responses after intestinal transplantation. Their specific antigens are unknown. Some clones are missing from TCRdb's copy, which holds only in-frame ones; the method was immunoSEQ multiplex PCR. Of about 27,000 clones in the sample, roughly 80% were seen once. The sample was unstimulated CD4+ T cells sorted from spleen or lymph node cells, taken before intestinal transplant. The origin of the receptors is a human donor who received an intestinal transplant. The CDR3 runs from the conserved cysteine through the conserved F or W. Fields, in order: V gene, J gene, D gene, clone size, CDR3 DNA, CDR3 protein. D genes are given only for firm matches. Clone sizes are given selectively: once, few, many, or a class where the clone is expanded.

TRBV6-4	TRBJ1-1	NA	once	TGTGCCAGCAGTCCGACACAAGTGTGGGTGGCTACTGAAGCTTTCTTT	CASSPTQVWVATEAFF
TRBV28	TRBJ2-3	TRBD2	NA	TGTGCCAGCAGGCGCCCTGGACTAGCGGGAGGTAGGGCAGATACGCAGTATTTT	CASRRPGLAGGRADTQYF
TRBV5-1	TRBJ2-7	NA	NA	TGCGCCAGCAGCTTAAGTAACTCCTACGAGCAGTACTTC	CASSLSNSYEQYF
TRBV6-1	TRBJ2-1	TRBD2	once	TGTGCCAGCAGTGACTTAGCGGGAGTCTACAATGAGCAGTTCTTC	CASSDLAGVYNEQFF
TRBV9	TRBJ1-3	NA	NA	TGTGCCAGCAGCGTAGGGGACATAACTGGAAACACCATATATTTT	CASSVGDITGNTIYF
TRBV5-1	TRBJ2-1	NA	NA	TGCGCCAGCAGCTTGGGACAGCTTTCCAATGAGCAGTTCTTC	CASSLGQLSNEQFF
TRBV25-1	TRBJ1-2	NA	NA	TGTGCCAGCAGTACAGGGTATGGCTACACCTTC	CASSTGYGYTF
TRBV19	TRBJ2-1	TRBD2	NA	TGTGCCAGTAGTCCGGGACTAGCGGGAGGGTCCGTGACCTACAATGAGCAGTTCTTC	CASSPGLAGGSVTYNEQFF
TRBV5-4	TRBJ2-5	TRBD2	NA	TGTGCCAGCAGCGATGCCGGGACTAGAGAGACCCAGTACTTC	CASSDAGTRETQYF
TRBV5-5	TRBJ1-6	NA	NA	TGTGCCAGCAGCTTTGGGTTGTCGCCCCTCCACTTT	CASSFGLSPLHF
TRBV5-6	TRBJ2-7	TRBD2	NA	TGTGCCAGCAGCTTGTTCGGACTAGCGGGGGGCACCTACGAGCAGTACTTC	CASSLFGLAGGTYEQYF
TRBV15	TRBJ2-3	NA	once	TGTGCCACCAGCAGAGATTACGGGAATCGTCCGGATACGCAGTATTTT	CATSRDYGNRPDTQYF
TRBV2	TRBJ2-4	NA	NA	TGTGCCAGCAGTCCCTCCATTAAAAACATTCAGTACTTC	CASSPSIKNIQYF
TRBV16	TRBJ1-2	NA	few	TGTGCCAGCAGCCAATCTCTGACCGGGGGCTACACCTTC	CASSQSLTGGYTF
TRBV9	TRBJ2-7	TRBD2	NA	TGTGCCAGCAGCGTAGGGACTAGCTACGAGCAGTACTTC	CASSVGTSYEQYF